The present entry profiles one TCR beta chain with its context. Its target is unknown. V trimming: 4 bases; J trimming: 6 bases; junction bases outside the gene matches: 8. The CDR3 is made up of 14 amino acids. Germline V gene sequence: CDR1 ENHRY, CDR2 SYGVKD. This sample is drawn from a study of shared clonotypes between healthy human individuals. Healthy HIV-negative adults without recent acute infections or vaccinations served as donors. Using 200 ng DNA, approximately 30,000 T cell genomes, the sorted-subset replicate PCRs were run. This table comes from immunoSEQ multiplex PCR, and its TCRdb copy is limited to in-frame clones, with some not included. The sample carries 600,000 to 750,000 clones, around 90% recorded once. Study-wide results and limits: Naive subsets typically showed greater estimated richness than memory subsets. Against clonotypes common to all four donors, non-shared ones had lower generation probabilities.

This TCR was recovered from a man aged 18 to 35 in good health. Some clones in this sample may be carry-over from other donors' samples. Sequencing used memory CD8+ T cells from PBMCs. Subset specified: CD45RO+ cells pooled with CCR7-negative TemRA cells. This chain links TRBV10-3 with TRBJ2-7; 8 bases line up with TRBD1. The CDR3 coding sequence is TGTGCCATCAGTGTGACAGGGGCGCGCCCCGAGCAGTACTTC. The encoded protein is CAISVTGARPEQYF.